The 24 T cell receptor beta chains below come from one sample, sequenced in a study of OX40 agonist ivuxolimab in advanced cancers. TCRdb keeps only in-frame clones here, not all; method: immunoSEQ multiplex PCR. The data show around 66,000 clones, 70% to 90% seen once. The sequencing here drew on CD4+ or CD8+ T cells sorted from blood, taken in a trial of the OX40 agonist ivuxolimab. These receptor sequences come from an adult with an advanced solid tumor such as melanoma, head and neck, liver or kidney cancer.

The chain uses TRBV7-9 and TRBJ2-1, with D possibly being TRBD2 (5 bases). The length of the CDR3 is 15 residues. CDR1 is SEHNR and CDR2 is FQNEAQ in the germline V gene (reference sequence). V gave up 5 bases and J gave up 0 bases, with 11 bases separating them. CDR3 loop: CASSPSLGSYNEQFF. The CDR3 region has the DNA TGTGCCAGCAGCCCTAGCCTAGGCTCCTACAATGAGCAGTTCTTC.

The chain employs TRBV30 and TRBJ2-7, with TRBD2 identical over 8 bases. Looked up from germline, CDR1 is GTSNPN and CDR2 is SVGIG (reference sequence). The CDR3 spans 14 residues. V lost 0 bases to trimming and J lost 5 bases; unmatched junction nucleotides: 6. CDR3 residues: CAWSVPGGAHEQYF. CDR3 nucleotides: TGTGCCTGGAGTGTACCCGGGGGGGCCCACGAGCAGTACTTC.

CDR3 DNA: TGTGCCAGCAAGCATAGCAACTCCTACGAGCAGTACTTC. This encodes CASKHSNSYEQYF. The chain employs TRBV6-1 and TRBJ2-7, with D uncertain. Germline CDR1 reads MNHNS; CDR2 reads SASEGT. CDR3 length equals 13 residues. V was clipped by 7 bases and J by 0 bases, with 10 bases between them.

The chain's CDR3 is CASSSAQGADQPQHF. The DNA for the CDR3 is TGTGCCAGCTCATCCGCACAGGGGGCAGATCAGCCCCAGCATTTT. V and J are TRBV18 and TRBJ1-5, with 9 bases identical to TRBD1. CDR3 length equals 15 residues. V shed 5 bases and J 5 bases; nucleotides not matched to a gene: 7. Germline loops: CDR1 KGHSH, CDR2 LQKENI.

The CDR3 DNA is TGTGCCAGCAGGGACACCGGGGAGCTGTTTTTT. This translates into CASRDTGELFF. The rearrangement uses TRBV6-1 and TRBJ2-2; no definite D call. The CDR3 is 11 amino acids. Germline lookup yields CDR1 MNHNS and CDR2 SASEGT. Trimming removed 6 bases at V and 3 bases at J, with 2 bases between.

This clone turned up a few times. The CDR3 loop is CATSSGTGIGNTIYF. CDR3 nucleotide sequence: TGTGCCACCAGCAGCGGGACAGGGATTGGAAACACCATATATTTT. V and J are TRBV15 and TRBJ1-3; 9 bases fit TRBD1. This CDR3 contains 15 residues. Germline assignment: CDR1 LNHNV and CDR2 YYDKDF (reference sequence). Germline trimming cut 3 bases from V and 3 bases from J; bases unmatched to any gene: 3.

The V gene is TRBV5-1, the J gene TRBJ1-2; D is ambiguous. Looked up from germline, CDR1 is SGHRS and CDR2 is YFSETQ. This CDR3 has 12 residues. With 0 bases removed from V and 8 bases from J, the gap between germline ends came to 8 bases. CDR3 residues: CASSLERHGYTF. The CDR3 nucleotides read TGCGCCAGCAGCTTGGAGAGGCACGGCTACACCTTC.

For this clone: Other DNA sequences of this sample code for an identical CDR3. This chain joins TRBV5-1 and TRBJ2-5; 8 bases fit TRBD2. The CDR3 totals 14 residues. The germline V gene encodes CDR1 SGHRS and CDR2 YFSETQ. Unmatched junction bases numbered 1, after V lost 0 bases and J lost 3 bases. CDR3 region: CASSLVGGEETQYF. As DNA, the CDR3 is TGCGCCAGCAGCTTGGTCGGGGGGGAAGAGACCCAGTACTTC.

This clone was found a few times. This CDR3 is CASSVDREETQYF. The CDR3 DNA sequence: TGTGCCAGCAGTGTCGACAGGGAAGAGACCCAGTACTTC. The chain is built from TRBV2 and TRBJ2-5; 7 nucleotides line up with TRBD1. This CDR3 contains 13 residues. CDR1 is SNHLY and CDR2 is FYNNEI in the germline V gene. Unmatched junction bases numbered 2, after V lost 4 bases and J lost 3 bases.

The chain employs TRBV10-2 and TRBJ2-3, with TRBD2 as a possible D gene (6 bases). The CDR3 extends over 14 amino acids. Germline loops: CDR1 WSHSY, CDR2 SAAADI. V lost 6 bases, J lost 6 bases, and 16 bases lay in between. CDR3 sequence reads: CASRGLAPSDTQYF. The CDR3 nucleotides read TGCGCCAGCAGGGGGCTAGCGCCTTCTGATACGCAGTATTTT.

The CDR3 nucleotides read TGTGCCAGCAGCTTTGGGGGGAGCGACGAGCAGTACTTC. It translates to CASSFGGSDEQYF. The V and J genes are TRBV7-2 and TRBJ2-7; TRBD2 might be the D (6 bases). V dropped 3 bases and J dropped 5 bases, with 11 bases sitting between them. CDR1 and CDR2 (germline): SGHTA, FQGNSA. The CDR3 is 13 amino acids.

V usage is TRBV11-2 and J usage is TRBJ2-5; 9 bases map to TRBD1. V lost 1 base to trimming and J lost 5 bases; unmatched junction nucleotides: 11. CDR1 is SGHAT and CDR2 is FQNNGV in the germline V gene. This CDR3 is 17 amino acids long. CDR3 in DNA: TGTGCCAGCAGCTTAGGCGTACAGGGGGCGAGTGTGGAGACCCAGTACTTC. Translated: CASSLGVQGASVETQYF.

The rearrangement joins TRBV5-4 to TRBJ2-5; D ambiguous. The germline V gene has CDR1 SGHNT and CDR2 YYREEE (reference sequence). V was cut by 2 bases and J by 2 bases, with 7 bases left in between. CDR3 length: 13 residues. The CDR3, as DNA: TGTGCCAGCAGCTTAGCGACTCAAGAGACCCAGTACTTC. This sequence encodes CASSLATQETQYF.

The chain joins TRBV7-2 to TRBJ1-2; D is unresolved. V was clipped by 2 bases and J by 3 bases, with 10 bases between them. Looked up from germline, CDR1 is SGHTA and CDR2 is FQGNSA. The CDR3 consists of 14 residues. CDR3 bases: TGTGCCAGCAGCTTATCAGCCAGCGACTATGGCTACACCTTC. This gives the protein CASSLSASDYGYTF.

The chain joins TRBV19 to TRBJ2-1; a possible D gene is TRBD1 (6 bases). The CDR3 extends over 15 amino acids. Per the germline V gene, CDR1 is LNHDA and CDR2 is SQIVND (reference sequence). V was clipped by 6 bases and J by 5 bases, with 17 bases between them. The CDR3 bases are TGTGCCAGTAGACCACAGGGTTTCCTTCACAATGAGCAGTTCTTC. Its translation: CASRPQGFLHNEQFF.

This chain links TRBV21-1 with TRBJ1-1. TRBV21-1 constitutes a pseudogene. The CDR3 length is 16 residues. The DNA for the CDR3 is TGTGCCAGTCGCCCCGACGGGGGTGGCGTGGACACTGAAGCTTTCTTT. This translates into CASRPDGGGVDTEAFF.

The J gene is TRBJ2-5, the V gene TRBV7-7; D is perhaps TRBD1 (6 bases). The CDR3 spans 15 residues. Germline V gene data show CDR1 as SSHAT and CDR2 as FNYEAQ (reference sequence). V was shortened by 1 base and J by 2 bases, with 11 bases between the two germline ends. CDR3: CASSLGGQNQETQYF. CDR3 coding DNA: TGTGCCAGCAGCTTAGGGGGGCAGAATCAAGAGACCCAGTACTTC.

This clone was counted only a few times. The V and J genes are TRBV14 and TRBJ1-6, with TRBD1 as a possible D gene (5 bases). Germline CDR1 and CDR2: SGHDN and FVKESK. The CDR3 has 14 residues. The V end was cut by 0 bases, the J end by 10 bases, with 10 bases between. CDR3 nucleotides: TGTGCCAGCAGCCAAGAAGGTTGGGGGTCACCCCTCCACTTT. Translated, it gives CASSQEGWGSPLHF.

The CDR3 bases are TGTGCCAGCAGCCAAGTCCGGGAAAACACTGAAGCTTTCTTT. This encodes CASSQVRENTEAFF. V is TRBV7-9 and J is TRBJ1-1; no firm D call. This CDR3 is 14 amino acids long. The V gene lost 5 bases and the J gene lost 2 bases, with 12 bases spanning the gap. Germline V gene lookup returns CDR1 SEHNR and CDR2 FQNEAQ (reference sequence).

This clone was observed a few times. The chain employs TRBV10-2 and TRBJ1-5, with 10 nucleotides matching TRBD1. With 7 bases clipped from V and 3 bases from J, the junction kept 6 bases outside the gene matches. Germline values: CDR1 WSHSY, CDR2 SAAADI. The CDR3 contains 15 residues. The CDR3, as DNA: TGCGCCAGCAATCCGGGACAGGGGCCCAATCAGCCCCAGCATTTT. Its protein product is CASNPGQGPNQPQHF.

This chain connects TRBV21-1 to TRBJ2-5; the table assigns TRBD2, which was not confirmed against the DNA. TRBV21-1 has pseudogene status. The CDR3 has 15 residues. The CDR3 reads CASSLVGDLQETQYF. DNA of the CDR3: TGTGCCAGCAGCCTCGTGGGGGACTTGCAAGAGACCCAGTACTTC.

This clone was counted once. The chain uses TRBV10-3 and TRBJ1-5; D is possibly TRBD1 (5 bases). The CDR3 is 15 amino acids. The V and J ends lost 10 bases and 3 bases respectively, with 19 bases between them. The germline CDR1 and CDR2 sequences are ENHRY and SYGVKD. Here the CDR3 DNA reads TGTGCCACCCAGAACGAGACAGCCTTCAATCAGCCCCAGCATTTT. Protein: CATQNETAFNQPQHF.

The V gene is TRBV5-4, the J gene TRBJ2-5, with D perhaps matching TRBD1 (5 bases). V lost 4 bases to trimming and J lost 2 bases, with 12 bases between them. The V gene's germline CDR1 is SGHNT and CDR2 YYREEE (reference sequence). CDR3 size: 14 residues. CDR3 nucleotides: TGTGCCAGCAGCCTCGGACACCTACAAGAGACCCAGTACTTC. Encoded protein: CASSLGHLQETQYF.

This sequence joins TRBV19 and TRBJ2-2; the D gene is possibly TRBD1 (6 bases). There are 14 residues in the CDR3. Germline V gives CDR1 LNHDA, CDR2 SQIVND (reference sequence). Deletions cut 6 bases from V and 1 base from J, with 9 bases between. CDR3 sequence: CASRTGKNTGELFF. Here the CDR3 DNA reads TGTGCCAGTAGGACAGGAAAGAACACCGGGGAGCTGTTTTTT.